Listed here are 9 T cell receptor beta chains from one sample, sequenced in a study of blood T cell repertoires in COVID-19. Generated by immunoSEQ multiplex PCR, the TCRdb table keeps only in-frame clones and is missing some. The sample lists hundreds of thousands of clones, nearly 90% seen once, with about 2.1% in the top ten. Sequenced sample: PBMCs or T cells enriched from blood (not recorded which). The receptors originated from a woman in her 40s with acute COVID-19.

V usage is TRBV11-2 and J usage is TRBJ1-5; the D gene is possibly TRBD1 (6 bases). CDR1 is SGHAT, CDR2 FQNNGV, per germline. The CDR3 length is 15 residues. Deletions cut 3 bases from V and 5 bases from J, with 14 bases between. CDR3 residues: CASSLGASYHQPQHF. The CDR3 DNA follows: TGTGCCAGCAGCTTGGGGGCTTCTTATCATCAGCCCCAGCATTTT.

The J gene is TRBJ2-7, the V gene TRBV5-1; D is ambiguous. CDR1 is SGHRS, CDR2 YFSETQ, per germline. The length of the CDR3 is 15 residues. V lost 4 bases and J 0 bases, leaving 14 bases between the germline ends. The CDR3 sequence: CASSENPRSSYEQYF. The CDR3, as DNA: TGCGCCAGCAGCGAAAACCCTAGGAGCTCCTACGAGCAGTACTTC.

The rearrangement links TRBV7-9 to TRBJ2-7; D may be TRBD1 (6 bases). Trimming shortened V by 5 bases and J by 4 bases, and 18 bases separated the two germline ends. Germline V gene data show CDR1 as SEHNR and CDR2 as FQNEAQ (reference sequence). This CDR3 is built from 15 residues. In DNA form, the CDR3 reads TGTGCCAGCAGCCCACAAGCCGGGACAACGTACGAGCAGTACTTC. This translates into CASSPQAGTTYEQYF.

The rearrangement links TRBV12-3 or TRBV12-4 to TRBJ2-5; the match to TRBD1 covers 7 bases. V shed 6 bases, J shed 6 bases, and the junction held 7 bases outside the gene matches. The CDR3 totals 13 residues. The CDR3 region is CASSRDSGQTQYF. The CDR3 DNA follows: TGTGCCAGCAGCCGGGACAGTGGGCAGACCCAGTACTTC.

The genes are TRBV9 and TRBJ1-5, with D perhaps matching TRBD1 (5 bases). The V gene lost 0 bases and the J gene lost 4 bases, with 11 bases spanning the gap. Germline V gives CDR1 SGDLS, CDR2 YYNGEE. The CDR3 is 15 residues long. Here the CDR3 reads CASSVDGTRNQPQHF. The CDR3, as DNA: TGTGCCAGCAGCGTAGATGGGACTCGGAATCAGCCCCAGCATTTT. The full variable domain, in which reference TRBV9 and TRBJ1-5 provide the parts outside the CDR3, is DSGVTQTPKHLITATGQRVTLRCSPRSGDLSVYWYQQSLDQGLQFLIQYYNGEERAKGNILERFSAQQFPDLHSELNLSSLELGDSALYFCASSVDGTRNQPQHFGDGTRLSIL.

This chain links TRBV18 with TRBJ2-7, with TRBD2 matching 9 bases. Trimming removed 2 bases from V and 3 bases from J; junction bases left unmatched: 5. The CDR3 totals 15 residues. Germline V CDR1 and CDR2: KGHSH, LQKENI. In DNA form, the CDR3 reads TGTGCCAGCTCACCATTTAGCGGGGGTTACTACGAGCAGTACTTC. This gives the protein CASSPFSGGYYEQYF.

This chain links TRBV20-1 with TRBJ2-7, with D tentatively TRBD2 (5 bases). Germline V gene lookup returns CDR1 DFQATT and CDR2 SNEGSKA (reference sequence). The CDR3 length is 11 residues. Trimming cost V 0 bases and J 7 bases, with 7 bases left between them. The CDR3 nucleotides are TGCAGTGCTAGAGACTCGGGGGAGCAGTACTTC. Translating it yields CSARDSGEQYF.

The V and J genes are TRBV29-1 and TRBJ2-2; D is perhaps TRBD2 (5 bases). The CDR3 runs to 14 residues. V lost 3 bases and J lost 4, with 12 bases in between. Germline CDR1 reads SQVTM; CDR2 reads ANQGSEA. For the CDR3, the DNA is TGCAGCGTTGAGGGGAGATGGGGCACCGGGGAGCTGTTTTTT. Translated, it gives CSVEGRWGTGELFF.

The rearrangement uses TRBV15 and TRBJ1-1, with 10 bases that match TRBD1. This CDR3 has 14 residues. Per germline, CDR1 LNHNV and CDR2 YYDKDF (reference sequence). V trimming: 6 bases; J trimming: 11 bases; junction bases outside the gene matches: 12. CDR3: CATSKRTGTGAAFF. The CDR3 nucleotides are TGTGCCACCAGTAAAAGAACCGGGACAGGGGCCGCTTTCTTT.